Below, 21 T cell receptor beta chains from the same sample are listed, as sequenced in a study of long-term antiretroviral therapy in people with HIV. The assay used was immunoSEQ (version v3.0), run at survey level. TCRdb keeps only in-frame clones here, not all; method: immunoSEQ multiplex PCR. In the table there are around 40,000 clones, less than 90% of which are singletons. Sequencing used unsorted PBMCs, obtained just before starting antiretroviral therapy. The receptors here all came from a woman under 30 with HIV.

V usage is TRBV4-1 and J usage is TRBJ1-4, with 9 bases identical to TRBD1. The CDR3 spans 12 residues. Germline CDR1 MGHRA, CDR2 YSYEKL. V shed 3 bases and J 13 bases; nucleotides not matched to a gene: 3. The CDR3 sequence: CASSHRTGVLFF. The CDR3 DNA follows: TGCGCCAGCAGCCATCGGACAGGGGTACTGTTTTTT.

The CDR3 DNA follows: TGTGCCAGCAGCTTAGCGGGAGCGAGGTACAATGAGCAGTTCTTC. Its translation: CASSLAGARYNEQFF. The V call is TRBV7-3, the J call TRBJ2-1; 7 nucleotides align to TRBD2. The V gene end was trimmed by 2 bases and the J gene end by 4 bases; junction bases not matched to a gene: 5. Germline CDR1 is SGHTA and CDR2 is FQGTGA. CDR3 length: 15 residues. The whole variable domain, filled in from reference TRBV7-3 and TRBJ2-1, reads GAGVSQTPSNKVTEKGKYVELRCDPISGHTALYWYRQSLGQGPEFLIYFQGTGAADDSGLPNDRFFAVRPEGSVSTLKIQRTERGDSAVYLCASSLAGARYNEQFFGPGTRLTVL.

The DNA of the CDR3 is TGTGCCAGCAGTCCCCAGGGCAGGGGCTATAATTCACCCCTCCACTTT. Amino acids: CASSPQGRGYNSPLHF. The chain has TRBV28 and TRBJ1-6; weak D call: TRBD1 (6 bases). Germline V CDR1 and CDR2: MDHEN, SYDVKM. V was cut by 5 bases and J by 3 bases, with 14 bases left in between. This CDR3 contains 16 residues.

This clone was detected only a few times. The V and J genes are TRBV19 and TRBJ1-5, with TRBD1 as a possible D gene (5 bases). CDR3 length: 15 residues. The germline V gene has CDR1 LNHDA and CDR2 SQIVND (reference sequence). V was trimmed by 8 bases and J by 4 bases, leaving 18 bases between them. As DNA, the CDR3 is TGTGCCAGTGGGGCTGCGGGGCAGACGAATCAGCCCCAGCATTTT. Its translation is CASGAAGQTNQPQHF. The whole variable domain, remainder taken from reference TRBV19 and TRBJ1-5, is DGGITQSPKYLFRKEGQNVTLSCEQNLNHDAMYWYRQDPGQGLRLIYYSQIVNDFQKGDIAEGYSVSREKKESFPLTVTSAQKNPTAFYLCASGAAGQTNQPQHFGDGTRLSIL.

Only one count was recorded for this clone. CDR3 region: CASSSQGLLNIQYF. The CDR3 nucleotides read TGTGCCAGCAGCTCACAGGGATTACTGAACATTCAGTACTTC. The chain employs TRBV11-2 and TRBJ2-4; D perhaps matches TRBD1 (6 bases). The germline V and J ends were trimmed by 4 bases and 7 bases, with 14 bases remaining between them. This CDR3 spans 14 amino acids. In germline, CDR1 is SGHAT, CDR2 FQNNGV.

This clone was seen a single time. The V gene is TRBV11-2, the J gene TRBJ2-1; no firm D call. Germline CDR1 is SGHAT and CDR2 is FQNNGV. The V gene lost 3 bases and the J gene lost 7 bases, with 4 bases spanning the gap. The CDR3 contains 11 residues. CDR3 protein: CASSFLNEQFF. The CDR3 coding sequence is TGTGCCAGCAGCTTTTTAAATGAGCAGTTCTTC.

This clone was counted only a few times. The J gene is TRBJ2-2, the V gene TRBV7-2; unclear D gene. From germline, CDR1 is SGHTA and CDR2 FQGNSA. V lost 3 bases to trimming and J lost 3 bases, with 8 bases between them. The length of the CDR3 is 14 residues. The CDR3 sequence is CASSFSPDTGELFF. In DNA, the CDR3 is TGTGCCAGCAGCTTTTCCCCGGACACCGGGGAGCTGTTTTTT.

This clone has a single count. V gene TRBV19 combines with J gene TRBJ1-5; D unresolved. V was pared by 1 base and J by 0 bases, with 13 bases between. Germline values: CDR1 LNHDA, CDR2 SQIVND (reference sequence). The CDR3 is made up of 17 amino acids. CDR3 sequence reads: CASSIGVGRNSNQPQHF. In nucleotides, the CDR3 is TGTGCCAGTAGTATAGGAGTGGGCCGTAATAGCAATCAGCCCCAGCATTTT.

The table lists this clone with a few counts. This chain links TRBV6-6 with TRBJ2-7; no clear D. The CDR3 runs to 14 residues. Germline assignment: CDR1 MNHNY and CDR2 SVGAGI (reference sequence). The germline V and J ends were trimmed by 6 bases and 4 bases, with 16 bases remaining between them. CDR3 in amino acids: CASSLGPDRYEQYF. The CDR3 DNA reads TGTGCCAGCAGCCTCGGACCGGATAGATACGAGCAGTACTTC.

The chain uses TRBV25-1 and TRBJ1-3; D is ambiguous. The CDR3 is 14 residues long. The V gene lost 7 bases and the J gene lost 0 bases, with 10 bases spanning the gap. Germline CDR1 and CDR2: MGHDK and SYGVNS. DNA for the CDR3: TGTGCCAGCATTGGAGATTACTCTGGAAACACCATATATTTT. Encoded protein: CASIGDYSGNTIYF.

The genes are TRBV2 and TRBJ2-1, with D maybe TRBD2 (6 bases). This CDR3 has 12 residues. The V and J ends lost 4 bases and 10 bases respectively, with 11 bases between them. Per the germline V gene, CDR1 is SNHLY and CDR2 is FYNNEI. CDR3 sequence: CASSVAGPEQFF. For the CDR3, the DNA is TGTGCCAGCAGTGTTGCGGGGCCCGAGCAGTTCTTC.

This chain links TRBV28 with TRBJ1-5; possible D gene TRBD1, 6 bases. The CDR3 runs 17 residues. The V and J ends lost 0 bases and 2 bases respectively, with 14 bases between them. The V gene's germline CDR1 is MDHEN and CDR2 SYDVKM. This chain's CDR3 is CASSLWSGAGGNQPQHF. The CDR3 DNA reads TGTGCCAGCAGTTTATGGTCAGGGGCGGGTGGCAATCAGCCCCAGCATTTT.

V gene TRBV19 combines with J gene TRBJ2-3; weak D call: TRBD2 (5 bases). Trimming removed 3 bases from V and 2 bases from J, with 12 bases in between. CDR1 is LNHDA, CDR2 SQIVND, per germline (reference sequence). The CDR3 is made up of 15 amino acids. CDR3 DNA sequence: TGTGCCAGTAGTATGCTAGCTCCTTCCACAGATACGCAGTATTTT. Translating gives CASSMLAPSTDTQYF. The full variable domain, rest sourced from reference TRBV19 and TRBJ2-3, is DGGITQSPKYLFRKEGQNVTLSCEQNLNHDAMYWYRQDPGQGLRLIYYSQIVNDFQKGDIAEGYSVSREKKESFPLTVTSAQKNPTAFYLCASSMLAPSTDTQYFGPGTRLTVL.

V and J are TRBV19 and TRBJ2-7, with D possibly TRBD1 on 5 matching bases. The length of the CDR3 is 13 residues. The V end lost 6 bases, the J end lost 2 bases, and 11 bases lay between the germline ends. In germline, CDR1 is LNHDA, CDR2 SQIVND (reference sequence). The CDR3 region has the DNA TGTGCCAGTAGCTGGACACCGACCTACGAGCAGTACTTC. The encoded protein is CASSWTPTYEQYF.

The chain joins TRBV6-4 to TRBJ2-2; 8 bases align to TRBD2. The CDR3 spans 15 residues. Unmatched junction bases numbered 5, after V lost 3 bases and J lost 5 bases. Germline V gene sequence: CDR1 MRHNA, CDR2 SNTAGT. The CDR3 spells CASSERLAPTGELFF. The CDR3, as DNA: TGTGCCAGCAGTGAAAGACTAGCGCCGACCGGGGAGCTGTTTTTT.

In nucleotides, the CDR3 is TGTGCCAGCAGCCAAACGGGCAGGGCTTCCTATAATTCACCCCTCCACTTT. It yields the protein CASSQTGRASYNSPLHF. The chain is built from TRBV7-9 and TRBJ1-6; tentatively, D is TRBD1 (5 bases). The CDR3 extends over 17 amino acids. V lost 5 bases, J lost 1 base, and 15 bases lay in between. The germline gives CDR1 SEHNR, CDR2 FQNEAQ (reference sequence).

The gene calls are TRBV7-3 and TRBJ1-5; maybe TRBD1 (5 bases). This CDR3 has 15 amino acids. Germline lookup yields CDR1 SGHTA and CDR2 FQGTGA. Trimming left V 1 base short and J 2 bases short, with 9 bases between. The CDR3 reads CASSLKRDGNQPQHF. The CDR3, as DNA: TGTGCCAGCAGCTTAAAACGGGACGGCAATCAGCCCCAGCATTTT.

The J gene is TRBJ2-7, the V gene TRBV27; D possibly corresponds to TRBD2 (5 bases). Germline V gives CDR1 MNHEY, CDR2 SMNVEV (reference sequence). The CDR3 spans 13 residues. V was clipped by 5 bases and J by 3 bases, with 11 bases between them. The CDR3 nucleotides read TGTGCCAGCAGTGCCGGACTCCTCTACGAGCAGTACTTC. Translating it yields CASSAGLLYEQYF.

In its sample, this clone was seen a few times. The chain joins TRBV14 to TRBJ2-7, with TRBD1 identical over 10 bases. This CDR3 has 14 residues. CDR1 is SGHDN and CDR2 is FVKESK in the germline V gene. J was trimmed by 2 bases and V by 3 bases; bases with no gene match: 1. CDR3 region: CASSHGQGAYEQYF. CDR3 DNA sequence: TGTGCCAGCAGCCACGGACAGGGGGCCTACGAGCAGTACTTC. The whole variable domain, filled in from reference TRBV14 and TRBJ2-7, reads EAGVTQFPSHSVIEKGQTVTLRCDPISGHDNLYWYRRVMGKEIKFLLHFVKESKQDESGMPNNRFLAERTGGTYSTLKVQPAELEDSGVYFCASSHGQGAYEQYFGPGTRLTVT.

The V gene is TRBV19, the J gene TRBJ2-2; D unclear. Per the germline V gene, CDR1 is LNHDA and CDR2 is SQIVND (reference sequence). V was clipped by 3 bases and J by 2 bases, with 7 bases between them. The CDR3 runs 14 residues. CDR3 loop: CASSMAVNTGELFF. Written as DNA, the CDR3 is TGTGCCAGTAGTATGGCGGTAAACACCGGGGAGCTGTTTTTT.

This clone was seen more than once but under ten times. The rearrangement uses TRBV7-9 and TRBJ2-7, with TRBD1 as a possible D gene (6 bases). Trimming cost V 2 bases and J 5 bases, with 10 bases left between them. The germline V gene encodes CDR1 SEHNR and CDR2 FQNEAQ (reference sequence). The CDR3 runs to 13 residues. CDR3 protein: CASSLSQGNEQYF. CDR3 in DNA: TGTGCCAGCAGCTTATCACAGGGTAACGAGCAGTACTTC.